A single sample gave rise to the 30 T cell receptor beta chains below, sequenced in a study of PD-1 blockade in classical Hodgkin lymphoma. Sequenced by immunoSEQ multiplex PCR; TCRdb stores in-frame clones only, minus some. The sample holds almost 20,000 clones, 83% seen once. Specified time point: cycle 4 day 1 (C4D1), after less than seven weeks of nivolumab. Relapse was seen in all patients after autologous stem cell transplantation, and brentuximab vedotin exposure was variable. Thawed PBMCs yielded CD4+ T cells through magnetic negative selection. The sample here was CD4+ T cells from blood, taken before the fourth cycle of nivolumab. The receptors here all came from a human donor with classical Hodgkin lymphoma.

The chain joins TRBV27 to TRBJ1-5, with D possibly being TRBD1 (5 bases). V was clipped by 3 bases and J by 3 bases, with 9 bases between them. CDR3 length: 14 amino acids. CDR1 is MNHEY, CDR2 SMNVEV, per germline (reference sequence). CDR3 nucleotide sequence: TGTGCCAGCAGTTTTACAGGATCCAATCAGCCCCAGCATTTT. This codes for CASSFTGSNQPQHF.

The chain couples TRBV5-1 to TRBJ2-1, with a weak D call TRBD2 (5 bases). V lost 2 bases and J 4 bases, leaving 10 bases between the germline ends. Germline assignment: CDR1 SGHRS and CDR2 YFSETQ. The CDR3 consists of 14 residues. DNA of the CDR3: TGCGCCAGCAGCTTTTCTGAGGGTTACAATGAGCAGTTCTTC. This codes for CASSFSEGYNEQFF.

This chain connects TRBV5-6 to TRBJ1-1; tentatively, D is TRBD1 (6 bases). Germline values: CDR1 SGHDT, CDR2 YYEEEE. The CDR3 sequence is 15 residues long. The V and J ends lost 4 bases and 1 base respectively, with 14 bases between them. The CDR3 nucleotides are TGTGCCAGCAGCCCCTACAGGGCCCCGAACACTGAAGCTTTCTTT. Amino acid sequence: CASSPYRAPNTEAFF.

The J gene is TRBJ1-1, the V gene TRBV5-1; a possible D gene is TRBD1 (5 bases). V was pared by 4 bases and J by 1 base, with 17 bases between. CDR1 is SGHRS, CDR2 YFSETQ, per germline. The CDR3 spans 16 residues. The CDR3 is CASSHGIGTGNTEAFF. Here the CDR3 DNA reads TGCGCCAGCAGCCACGGAATTGGGACCGGGAACACTGAAGCTTTCTTT.

The rearrangement links TRBV13 to TRBJ2-5; D may be TRBD1 (5 bases). The CDR3 spans 12 residues. V lost 6 bases and J 4 bases, leaving 9 bases between the germline ends. Germline V gene lookup returns CDR1 PRHDT and CDR2 FYEKMQ (reference sequence). CDR3 protein: CASSPGSETQYF. The CDR3 nucleotides are TGTGCCAGCAGTCCAGGGTCAGAGACCCAGTACTTC. Full variable domain (remainder filled in from reference TRBV13 and TRBJ2-5): AAGVIQSPRHLIKEKRETATLKCYPIPRHDTVYWYQQGPGQDPQFLISFYEKMQSDKGSIPDRFSAQQFSDYHSELNMSSLELGDSALYFCASSPGSETQYFGPGTRLLVL.

The CDR3 sequence: CARSYRQASNQPQHF. DNA for the CDR3: TGTGCCAGAAGCTATAGACAAGCTAGCAATCAGCCCCAGCATTTT. V gene TRBV5-3 combines with J gene TRBJ1-5; D is unresolved. TRBV5-3 is filed as an ORF, its function uncertain. The CDR3 contains 15 residues. V lost 3 bases to trimming and J lost 0 bases, with 10 bases between them.

The chain combines TRBV28 with TRBJ2-7, with 10 bases matching TRBD1. V lost 6 bases to trimming and J lost 5 bases; unmatched junction nucleotides: 7. There are 14 residues in the CDR3. Germline CDR1 MDHEN, CDR2 SYDVKM. CDR3 loop: CASRTTGGFDEQYF. The CDR3 coding sequence is TGTGCCAGCAGAACGACAGGGGGCTTCGACGAGCAGTACTTC.

The rearrangement joins TRBV10-3 to TRBJ2-3; 9 nucleotides match TRBD2. CDR3 length: 14 amino acids. CDR1 and CDR2 from the germline V gene are ENHRY and SYGVKD. Unmatched junction bases numbered 3, after V lost 8 bases and J lost 0 bases. In DNA, the CDR3 is TGTGCCATCGCGGGAGGGAGAAGCACAGATACGCAGTATTTT. This sequence encodes CAIAGGRSTDTQYF.

The table lists this clone with a few counts. CDR3 residues: CASSVQGNSNQPQHF. CDR3 nucleotide sequence: TGTGCCAGCAGTGTACAGGGGAATAGCAATCAGCCCCAGCATTTT. The chain carries TRBV6-1 and TRBJ1-5, with 7 bases aligning to TRBD1. Germline CDR1 is MNHNS and CDR2 is SASEGT. After removal of 4 bases from V and 0 bases from J, the junction contained 3 bases not matched to a gene. The CDR3 loop spans 15 amino acids.

The chain has TRBV7-9 and TRBJ2-3; unclear D gene. The CDR3 length is 14 residues. Trimming cost V 2 bases and J 9 bases, with 15 bases left between them. Germline assignment: CDR1 SEHNR and CDR2 FQNEAQ (reference sequence). As DNA, the CDR3 is TGTGCCAGCAGCTTAATGGGCCCTTCGATAACGCAGTATTTT. Protein sequence: CASSLMGPSITQYF.

This chain uses TRBV5-1 with TRBJ1-2; no definite D call. There are 14 residues in the CDR3. Germline V gene data show CDR1 as SGHRS and CDR2 as YFSETQ. V dropped 3 bases and J dropped 6 bases, with 15 bases sitting between them. For the CDR3, the DNA is TGCGCCAGCAGCTCCTTGGCGGGTAGGGATGGCTACACCTTC. It specifies CASSSLAGRDGYTF.

The chain couples TRBV5-8 to TRBJ2-1, with 11 bases identical to TRBD1. V was pared by 2 bases and J by 3 bases, with 7 bases of the junction left unmatched. The length of the CDR3 is 17 residues. Germline values: CDR1 SGHTS, CDR2 YDEGEE. CDR3 DNA: TGTGCCAGCAGCTTACGAACCGGGACAGGGGGCTACAATGAGCAGTTCTTC. It is translated as CASSLRTGTGGYNEQFF.

The J gene is TRBJ1-5, the V gene TRBV18, with no clear D. The CDR3 runs to 14 residues. Germline lookup yields CDR1 KGHSH and CDR2 LQKENI. V dropped 3 bases and J dropped 2 bases, with 8 bases sitting between them. The CDR3 loop reads CASSPGRGNQPQHF. CDR3 bases: TGTGCCAGCTCACCGGGAAGGGGCAATCAGCCCCAGCATTTT.

This clone turned up a few times. The chain carries TRBV6-1 and TRBJ2-7; TRBD2 agrees at 11 bases. Trimming removed 6 bases from V and 2 bases from J; junction bases left unmatched: 3. This CDR3 contains 14 residues. Looked up from germline, CDR1 is MNHNS and CDR2 is SASEGT. The DNA of the CDR3 is TGTGCCAGCAGAAATAGCGGGAGGGCCTACGAGCAGTACTTC. As protein: CASRNSGRAYEQYF.

This sequence joins TRBV25-1 and TRBJ1-3; D perhaps matches TRBD1 (5 bases). Germline assignment: CDR1 MGHDK and CDR2 SYGVNS. V was trimmed by 2 bases and J by 0 bases, leaving 11 bases between them. This CDR3 has 16 amino acids. Here the CDR3 DNA reads TGTGCCAGCAGTGAAAGAGTTGGGGGCTCTGGAAACACCATATATTTT. Amino acids: CASSERVGGSGNTIYF.

This clone has a single count. This sequence joins TRBV6-1 and TRBJ2-7; D remains ambiguous. CDR3 length: 14 residues. With 5 bases removed from V and 1 base from J, the gap between germline ends came to 12 bases. Germline V gene data show CDR1 as MNHNS and CDR2 as SASEGT. The CDR3 nucleotides read TGTGCCAGCAGTCGGCTAGTTGAATCCTACGAGCAGTACTTC. The encoded protein is CASSRLVESYEQYF.

The V call is TRBV6-5, the J call TRBJ1-3, with D possibly being TRBD1 (6 bases). V was trimmed by 7 bases and J by 0 bases, leaving 13 bases between them. CDR3 length: 15 amino acids. Per germline, CDR1 MNHEY and CDR2 SVGAGI. The CDR3 DNA follows: TGTGCCAGCACCCCAACAGGGAGCTCTGGAAACACCATATATTTT. Amino acid sequence: CASTPTGSSGNTIYF.

The V gene is TRBV5-1, the J gene TRBJ2-7; D is possibly TRBD2 (6 bases). Germline V CDR1 and CDR2: SGHRS, YFSETQ. Between the trimmed V and J ends, which lost 0 bases and 3 bases, there was a span of 13 bases. The CDR3 spans 15 residues. CDR3 sequence: CASSLDRTGVYEQYF. In DNA, the CDR3 is TGCGCCAGCAGCTTGGATAGGACGGGAGTCTACGAGCAGTACTTC.

V is TRBV19 and J is TRBJ2-1; TRBD1 matches 9 bases. The CDR3 contains 14 residues. Germline lookup yields CDR1 LNHDA and CDR2 SQIVND (reference sequence). Losses at the gene ends were 6 bases for V and 5 bases for J; bases not matched to a gene: 5. This CDR3 is CASSRTGANNEQFF. The CDR3 region has the DNA TGTGCCAGTAGCCGGACAGGGGCGAACAATGAGCAGTTCTTC. Complete variable domain (other parts from reference TRBV19 and TRBJ2-1): DGGITQSPKYLFRKEGQNVTLSCEQNLNHDAMYWYRQDPGQGLRLIYYSQIVNDFQKGDIAEGYSVSREKKESFPLTVTSAQKNPTAFYLCASSRTGANNEQFFGPGTRLTVL.

This clone has more than one count but fewer than ten. This chain connects TRBV6-9 to TRBJ2-2; D not certain. Germline V lookup: CDR1 MNHGY, CDR2 SVAAGI. The CDR3 is 12 residues long. V was pared by 6 bases and J by 7 bases, with 9 bases between. The chain's CDR3 is CASSHSNGELFF. The DNA for the CDR3 is TGTGCCAGCAGCCACAGTAACGGGGAGCTGTTTTTT.

V usage is TRBV27 and J usage is TRBJ2-7; 15 bases agree with TRBD2. Germline loops: CDR1 MNHEY, CDR2 SMNVEV (reference sequence). This CDR3 has 17 residues. The ends lost 5 bases at V and 2 bases at J; junction bases unmatched: 7. CDR3 bases: TGTGCCAGCAGTCGAGGACTAGCGGGAGGGAAACCCTACGAGCAGTACTTC. As protein: CASSRGLAGGKPYEQYF.

This clone appeared a single time. The chain is built from TRBV28 and TRBJ2-7; the match to TRBD1 covers 9 bases. The CDR3 consists of 15 residues. Germline assignment: CDR1 MDHEN and CDR2 SYDVKM. Germline trimming cut 6 bases from V and 6 bases from J; bases unmatched to any gene: 12. The CDR3 is CASSPWGDRVSEQYF. In DNA form, the CDR3 reads TGTGCCAGCAGCCCGTGGGGGGACAGGGTTAGCGAGCAGTACTTC.

J is TRBJ1-2 and V is TRBV5-5, with a possible D match to TRBD1 (5 bases). CDR3 size: 16 residues. The germline gives CDR1 SGHKS, CDR2 YYEKEE (reference sequence). Trimming removed 5 bases at V and 3 bases at J, with 20 bases between. The CDR3 region is CASRARRDAFDYGYTF. CDR3 bases: TGTGCCAGCAGAGCCCGAAGGGACGCATTCGACTATGGCTACACCTTC. Filled out from reference TRBV5-5 and TRBJ1-2, the complete variable domain reads DAGVTQSPTHLIKTRGQQVTLRCSPISGHKSVSWYQQVLGQGPQFIFQYYEKEERGRGNFPDRFSARQFPNYSSELNVNALLLGDSALYLCASRARRDAFDYGYTFGSGTRLTVV.

The genes are TRBV7-6 and TRBJ2-7, with 9 bases identical to TRBD1. Germline trimming cut 4 bases from V and 6 bases from J; bases unmatched to any gene: 10. CDR1 and CDR2 (germline): SGHVS, FNYEAQ. CDR3 length equals 15 residues. The CDR3 region has the DNA TGTGCCAGCAGCTCATACGGGACAGGGTCCCTCGAGCAGTACTTC. Residues: CASSSYGTGSLEQYF.

This clone was detected a few times. V is TRBV6-5 and J is TRBJ1-1; no definite D call. V shed 7 bases and J shed 6 bases, with 15 bases lying between them. This CDR3 spans 13 amino acids. Germline V gene lookup returns CDR1 MNHEY and CDR2 SVGAGI. CDR3 amino acids: CASNQAPSAEAFF. The CDR3 DNA follows: TGTGCCAGCAATCAGGCCCCAAGTGCTGAAGCTTTCTTT.

This sequence joins TRBV1 and TRBJ1-2. TRBV1 is described as a pseudogene. The CDR3 covers 16 residues. The CDR3: CTSSRRSLRKTYGYTF. The CDR3 region has the DNA TGCACCAGCAGCCGGCGGAGTTTGCGAAAGACCTATGGCTACACCTTC.

The chain couples TRBV6-1 to TRBJ1-3, with D tentatively TRBD1 (6 bases). Trimming pared 6 bases from V and 4 bases from J, leaving 10 bases between. Germline V lookup: CDR1 MNHNS, CDR2 SASEGT. The CDR3 runs to 13 residues. CDR3 sequence (DNA): TGTGCCAGCAGAGCAGGGGCCGGAAACACCATATATTTT. Amino acids: CASRAGAGNTIYF.

The rearrangement links TRBV6-1 to TRBJ2-2; D is unclear. Germline V gene sequence: CDR1 MNHNS, CDR2 SASEGT. V gave up 3 bases and J gave up 0 bases, with 11 bases separating them. The CDR3 sequence is 16 residues long. CDR3 region: CASSERLFANTGELFF. The CDR3 bases are TGTGCCAGCAGTGAGCGTCTGTTCGCGAACACCGGGGAGCTGTTTTTT.

This chain connects TRBV25-1 to TRBJ2-3, with D possibly TRBD1 on 5 matching bases. The germline CDR1 and CDR2 sequences are MGHDK and SYGVNS. The CDR3 contains 15 residues. V lost 5 bases, J lost 5 bases, and 17 bases lay in between. The CDR3 DNA follows: TGTGCCAGCAGTTCGCAAAGGGGATATCGAGATACGCAGTATTTT. Its translation: CASSSQRGYRDTQYF.

The chain has TRBV14 and TRBJ2-7; a possible D gene is TRBD1 (6 bases). The CDR3 covers 16 residues. V was shortened by 3 bases and J by 0 bases, with 15 bases between the two germline ends. Germline CDR1 reads SGHDN; CDR2 reads FVKESK. The CDR3 here is CASSHRTGTSSYEQYF. The CDR3 DNA is TGTGCCAGCAGCCACCGTACAGGGACGAGCTCCTACGAGCAGTACTTC.